A single sample gave rise to the 30 T cell receptor beta chains below, sequenced in a study of shared clonotypes between healthy human individuals. Some clones are missing from TCRdb's copy, which holds only in-frame ones; the method was immunoSEQ multiplex PCR. The sample has over a million clones; about 76% are singletons. Specimen: memory CD4+ T cells sorted from blood. Subset here: CD45RA-negative fraction. These receptors were taken from a young man in good health.

With respect to this clone: In the same sample, other DNA sequences code for this CDR3. The V and J genes are TRBV4-3 and TRBJ2-7; 11 bases are a match to TRBD1. The CDR3 spans 15 residues. The trim removed 1 base at V and 2 bases at J, leaving 1 base unmatched. Looked up from germline, CDR1 is LGHNA and CDR2 is YSLEER. DNA of the CDR3: TGCGCCAGCAGCCAAGGGACAGGGGGCGCCTACGAGCAGTACTTC. It specifies CASSQGTGGAYEQYF.

This chain connects TRBV6-6 to TRBJ1-1; D not resolved. The CDR3 is 12 amino acids. V dropped 7 bases and J dropped 1 base, with 7 bases sitting between them. Looked up from germline, CDR1 is MNHNY and CDR2 is SVGAGI (reference sequence). CDR3 nucleotides: TGTGCCAGCAATGGGTGGAACACTGAAGCTTTCTTT. Amino acids: CASNGWNTEAFF.

Note on this clone: A single base separates this from a much larger clone, so it may be a read error. The rearrangement links TRBV5-6 to TRBJ2-2; no reliable D call. Trimming stripped 1 base from V and 2 bases from J, with 3 bases between. This CDR3 is built from 13 residues. CDR1 SGHDT and CDR2 YYEEEE come from the germline V gene. In DNA, the CDR3 is TGTGCCAGCAGCTTGCTAAACACCGGGGAGCTGTTTTTT. This codes for CASSLLNTGELFF.

The rearrangement links TRBV19 to TRBJ2-1, with 9 positions matching TRBD2. The V gene's germline CDR1 is LNHDA and CDR2 SQIVND (reference sequence). This CDR3 spans 17 amino acids. With 3 bases clipped from V and 5 bases from J, the junction kept 11 bases outside the gene matches. This CDR3 is CASSMLAGRSRDNEQFF. The DNA for the CDR3 is TGTGCCAGTAGTATGCTAGCGGGGCGAAGTAGGGACAATGAGCAGTTCTTC.

The chain is built from TRBV5-6 and TRBJ1-1; TRBD1 is a possible D gene (5 bases). Germline CDR1 reads SGHDT; CDR2 reads YYEEEE. The CDR3 spans 15 residues. V lost 4 bases and J lost 2, with 15 bases in between. CDR3 residues: CASSPRGRPNTEAFF. DNA of the CDR3: TGTGCCAGCAGCCCTAGGGGCAGGCCCAACACTGAAGCTTTCTTT.

J is TRBJ2-5 and V is TRBV5-4; D uncertain. Matching the DNA end better, TRBJ2-7 makes the J call doubtful. This CDR3 contains 15 residues. The germline V gene has CDR1 SGHNT and CDR2 YYREEE (reference sequence). The CDR3 loop is CASSLDASYSYEQYF. The CDR3 region has the DNA TGTGCCAGCAGCTTGGACGCTTCCTACTCCTACGAGCAGTACTTC.

This chain links TRBV5-1 with TRBJ2-2; TRBD2 aligns across 13 bases. Looked up from germline, CDR1 is SGHRS and CDR2 is YFSETQ. The CDR3 covers 15 residues. V dropped 6 bases and J dropped 4; count of bases not matched to a gene: 3. CDR3 residues: CASTGTSGATGELFF. CDR3 bases: TGCGCCAGCACAGGGACTAGCGGGGCCACCGGGGAGCTGTTTTTT.

This clone was recorded many times. The chain recombines TRBV6-5 with TRBJ1-1; TRBD1 matches at 9 bases. From germline, CDR1 is MNHEY and CDR2 SVGAGI. V shed 6 bases and J 4 bases; nucleotides not matched to a gene: 9. The CDR3 runs 15 residues. CDR3 residues: CASSPDRGGITEAFF. The CDR3 DNA follows: TGTGCCAGCAGCCCTGACAGGGGGGGCATCACTGAAGCTTTCTTT.

This chain joins TRBV5-1 and TRBJ2-5; D is tentatively TRBD1 or TRBD2 (5 bases each). CDR3 length: 15 residues. The V end lost 2 bases, the J end lost 5 bases, and 16 bases lay between the germline ends. Per the germline V gene, CDR1 is SGHRS and CDR2 is YFSETQ. The CDR3 sequence is CASSFGTVGLETQYF. CDR3 DNA sequence: TGCGCCAGCAGCTTCGGGACCGTCGGGTTGGAGACCCAGTACTTC. The whole variable domain, filled in from reference TRBV5-1 and TRBJ2-5, reads KAGVTQTPRYLIKTRGQQVTLSCSPISGHRSVSWYQQTPGQGLQFLFEYFSETQRNKGNFPGRFSGRQFSNSRSEMNVSTLELGDSALYLCASSFGTVGLETQYFGPGTRLLVL.

This clone was seen a handful of times. The V and J genes are TRBV10-3 and TRBJ2-1; 10 bases are shared with TRBD2. J was trimmed by 8 bases and V by 5 bases; bases with no gene match: 9. Germline loops: CDR1 ENHRY, CDR2 SYGVKD. The CDR3 runs 15 residues. The CDR3 is CAISRGSGGADEQFF. The CDR3, as DNA: TGTGCCATCAGTCGAGGAAGCGGGGGGGCCGATGAGCAGTTCTTC.

This rearrangement joins TRBV5-1 to TRBJ2-7; 9 bases match TRBD1. The CDR3 is 14 amino acids. The germline CDR1 and CDR2 sequences are SGHRS and YFSETQ. V gave up 4 bases and J gave up 3 bases; unmatched junction bases: 5. DNA for the CDR3: TGCGCCAGCAGCCAGGGGACAGGGAACTACGAGCAGTACTTC. It codes for CASSQGTGNYEQYF.

The chain carries TRBV7-8 and TRBJ1-5; D gene uncertain. The length of the CDR3 is 14 residues. The V gene's germline CDR1 is SGHVS and CDR2 FQNEAQ. V lost 5 bases and J 6 bases, leaving 14 bases between the germline ends. CDR3 sequence (DNA): TGTGCCAGCAGCCCGCGGGAATTCCGTCAGCCCCAGCATTTT. Encoded protein: CASSPREFRQPQHF.

Worth noting for this clone: Other DNA sequences in this specimen translate into the identical CDR3. The chain recombines TRBV5-4 with TRBJ1-5; possible D gene TRBD1, 5 bases. Germline CDR1 is SGHNT and CDR2 is YYREEE (reference sequence). CDR3 length equals 14 residues. Trimming took 0 bases from V and 2 from J, leaving 6 bases between them. CDR3 amino acids: CASSLAGGNQPQHF. DNA of the CDR3: TGTGCCAGCAGCTTGGCGGGGGGCAATCAGCCCCAGCATTTT.

This clone was recorded only once. The rearrangement joins TRBV7-8 to TRBJ2-1; 14 bases are a match to TRBD2. V lost 2 bases and J lost 4; bases outside the gene matches: 1. The CDR3 runs to 16 residues. The germline gives CDR1 SGHVS, CDR2 FQNEAQ. The CDR3 DNA sequence: TGTGCCAGCAGCTTACGGACTAGCGGGAGGTACAATGAGCAGTTCTTC. Translating gives CASSLRTSGRYNEQFF.

This chain connects TRBV7-2 to TRBJ1-1, with D perhaps TRBD1 (6 bases). CDR1 and CDR2 from the germline V gene are SGHTA and FQGNSA. Trimming stripped 5 bases from V and 1 base from J, with 11 bases between. The CDR3 runs 14 residues. CDR3 in amino acids: CASSPDRPNTEAFF. CDR3 DNA sequence: TGTGCCAGCAGCCCCGACAGGCCGAACACTGAAGCTTTCTTT.

The V call is TRBV14, the J call TRBJ2-7; D remains ambiguous. The CDR3 is 16 amino acids. Between the trimmed V and J ends, which lost 4 bases and 5 bases, there was a span of 21 bases. Germline CDR1 is SGHDN and CDR2 is FVKESK. The CDR3 protein is CASSLTDSRRRNEQYF. As DNA, the CDR3 is TGTGCCAGCAGCCTAACAGATTCCCGAAGAAGGAACGAGCAGTACTTC. Using reference TRBV14 and TRBJ2-7 for the parts outside the CDR3, the full variable domain is EAGVTQFPSHSVIEKGQTVTLRCDPISGHDNLYWYRRVMGKEIKFLLHFVKESKQDESGMPNNRFLAERTGGTYSTLKVQPAELEDSGVYFCASSLTDSRRRNEQYFGPGTRLTVT.

The chain is built from TRBV5-1 and TRBJ1-1; 9 bases fit TRBD1. The V gene's germline CDR1 is SGHRS and CDR2 YFSETQ. Trimming took 6 bases from V and 4 from J; bases not matched to a gene: 7. This CDR3 has 14 amino acids. Here the CDR3 DNA reads TGCGCCAGCACCAGGGGACAGGGCCGCACTGAAGCTTTCTTT. It codes for CASTRGQGRTEAFF.

The J gene is TRBJ2-2, the V gene TRBV18, with 10 bases matching TRBD2. The CDR3 is 15 residues long. Germline V CDR1 and CDR2: KGHSH, LQKENI. The junction had 5 bases not matched to a gene; V was cut back by 4 bases and J by 6 bases. The CDR3 loop reads CASSQLAGVSGELFF. The DNA for the CDR3 is TGTGCCAGCTCACAGCTAGCGGGAGTATCCGGGGAGCTGTTTTTT.

The chain couples TRBV28 to TRBJ2-5; 11 bases map to TRBD1. V was clipped by 7 bases and J by 6 bases; unmatched bases: 7. The germline V gene encodes CDR1 MDHEN and CDR2 SYDVKM. CDR3 length: 14 residues. The CDR3 loop is CASTRTGGSQTQYF. The CDR3 DNA sequence: TGTGCCAGCACGCGGACAGGGGGCAGCCAGACCCAGTACTTC. Looking up the rest from reference TRBV28 and TRBJ2-5 gives the full variable domain: DVKVTQSSRYLVKRTGEKVFLECVQDMDHENMFWYRQDPGLGLRLIYFSYDVKMKEKGDIPEGYSVSREKKERFSLILESASTNQTSMYLCASTRTGGSQTQYFGPGTRLLVL.

This clone was observed a handful of times. V gene TRBV28 combines with J gene TRBJ1-1, with TRBD1 matching over 7 bases. Losses at the gene ends were 6 bases for V and 1 base for J; bases not matched to a gene: 8. The germline CDR1 and CDR2 sequences are MDHEN and SYDVKM. This CDR3 has 15 residues. The CDR3 sequence: CASRIGGSGNTEAFF. The CDR3 nucleotides are TGTGCCAGCAGGATAGGGGGCAGTGGGAACACTGAAGCTTTCTTT.

Comment on this clone: A far larger clone differs by one base, so this is likely a read error. The genes are TRBV5-1 and TRBJ1-2; D is ambiguous. The V gene's germline CDR1 is SGHRS and CDR2 YFSETQ. The CDR3 loop spans 13 amino acids. V was clipped by 0 bases and J by 2 bases, with 5 bases between them. The CDR3 DNA is TGCGCCAGCAGCTTGGACATAAACTATGGCTACACCTTC. It yields the protein CASSLDINYGYTF.

The rearrangement joins TRBV5-6 to TRBJ1-1, with 11 nucleotides matching TRBD1. Germline-derived CDR1 and CDR2 are SGHDT and YYEEEE. This CDR3 contains 15 residues. V gave up 4 bases and J gave up 1 base; unmatched junction bases: 3. The CDR3 protein is CASSGGQGANTEAFF. CDR3 sequence (DNA): TGTGCCAGCAGCGGAGGACAGGGGGCGAACACTGAAGCTTTCTTT.

This chain joins TRBV7-9 and TRBJ1-2; D is perhaps TRBD1 (6 bases). Trimming left V 5 bases short and J 8 bases short, with 21 bases between. The CDR3 contains 15 residues. Germline V gene sequence: CDR1 SEHNR, CDR2 FQNEAQ (reference sequence). CDR3 protein: CASSPDLGAPRGYTF. The CDR3 region has the DNA TGTGCCAGCAGCCCTGACCTGGGGGCGCCCCGAGGCTACACCTTC.

The chain uses TRBV9 and TRBJ2-7; a possible D gene is TRBD1 (6 bases). Germline V CDR1 and CDR2: SGDLS, YYNGEE. The CDR3 has 14 amino acids. V was cut by 3 bases and J by 6 bases, with 16 bases left in between. The CDR3 reads CASSGRQVSREQYF. The CDR3 DNA reads TGTGCCAGCAGCGGTAGACAGGTTTCCCGCGAGCAGTACTTC.

A few counts support this clone. The chain uses TRBV27 and TRBJ1-6; TRBD1 might be the D (6 bases). Deletions cut 6 bases from V and 7 bases from J, with 16 bases between. In germline, CDR1 is MNHEY, CDR2 SMNVEV (reference sequence). This CDR3 is 15 amino acids long. In DNA, the CDR3 is TGTGCCAGCAGGGAGGTACAGGGAGGCAATTCACCCCTCCACTTT. Its protein is CASREVQGGNSPLHF.

Only a few counts were recorded for this clone. The CDR3 sequence is CASSKNGRAEGEQYF. Written as DNA, the CDR3 is TGTGCCAGCAGTAAAAATGGCAGGGCCGAGGGCGAGCAGTACTTC. V is TRBV2 and J is TRBJ2-7; either TRBD1 or TRBD2 may supply D (5 bases each). The CDR3 runs 15 residues. Trimming took off 5 bases at V and 6 bases at J, with 20 bases between the two ends. Germline-derived CDR1 and CDR2 are SNHLY and FYNNEI.

The chain carries TRBV28 and TRBJ1-6; 9 bases are shared with TRBD1. CDR1 is MDHEN, CDR2 SYDVKM, per germline. The length of the CDR3 is 15 residues. The trim removed 6 bases at V and 7 bases at J, leaving 7 bases unmatched. The CDR3 DNA follows: TGTGCCAGCAGAATCTCCGGGACAGGGAATTCACCCCTCCACTTT. Its protein product is CASRISGTGNSPLHF.

V and J are TRBV30 and TRBJ1-1; 9 nucleotides align to TRBD1. With 0 bases clipped from V and 4 bases from J, the junction kept 12 bases outside the gene matches. Looked up from germline, CDR1 is GTSNPN and CDR2 is SVGIG (reference sequence). The CDR3 totals 17 residues. CDR3 region: CAWSVRRTGVEGTEAFF. DNA of the CDR3: TGTGCCTGGAGTGTAAGACGGACAGGGGTAGAGGGCACTGAAGCTTTCTTT.

V and J are TRBV10-1 and TRBJ2-7; 8 nucleotides match TRBD2. CDR1 is WNHNN and CDR2 is SYGVQD in the germline V gene (reference sequence). Trimming cost V 3 bases and J 6 bases; bases outside gene matches: 7. This CDR3 comprises 14 residues. The DNA for the CDR3 is TGCGCCAGCAGTGAAAGAGCGGGAGATGTCGAGCAGTACTTC. This sequence encodes CASSERAGDVEQYF.

This chain links TRBV19 with TRBJ1-3; no firm D call. The CDR3 is 16 amino acids. In germline, CDR1 is LNHDA, CDR2 SQIVND (reference sequence). Trimming took off 2 bases at V and 0 bases at J, with 11 bases between the two ends. CDR3 DNA: TGTGCCAGTAGTATACCCGGCCTCCTCTCTGGAAACACCATATATTTT. It encodes CASSIPGLLSGNTIYF.